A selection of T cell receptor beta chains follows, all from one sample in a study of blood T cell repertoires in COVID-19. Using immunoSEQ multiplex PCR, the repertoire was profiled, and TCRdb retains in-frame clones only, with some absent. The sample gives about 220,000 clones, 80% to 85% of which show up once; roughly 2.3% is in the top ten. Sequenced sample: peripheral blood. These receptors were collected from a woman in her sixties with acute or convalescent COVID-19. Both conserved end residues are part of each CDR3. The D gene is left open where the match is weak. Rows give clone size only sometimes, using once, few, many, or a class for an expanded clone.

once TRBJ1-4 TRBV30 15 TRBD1 TGTGCCTGGAGGACAGGGGGCATAGCTAATGAAAAACTGTTTTTT CAWRTGGIANEKLFF
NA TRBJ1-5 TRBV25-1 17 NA TGTGCCAGCAGTGAATTGATTCTGACGGGGGTGCGGGGGCCCCAGCATTTT CASSELILTGVRGPQHF
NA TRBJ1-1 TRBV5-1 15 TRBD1 TGCGCCAGCAGCCCTGGGACAGGTTCGAACACTGAAGCTTTCTTT CASSPGTGSNTEAFF
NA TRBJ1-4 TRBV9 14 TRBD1 TGTGCCAGCAGCCAGGGGGCGACTAATGAAAAACTGTTTTTT CASSQGATNEKLFF
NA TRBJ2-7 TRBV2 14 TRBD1 TGTGCCAGCAGTGTAGACAGGGTCTCCTACGAGCAGTACTTC CASSVDRVSYEQYF
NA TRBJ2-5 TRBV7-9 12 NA TGTGCCAGCAGCTTAGCCGGAGAGACCCAGTACTTC CASSLAGETQYF
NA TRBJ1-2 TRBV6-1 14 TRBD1 TGTGCCAGCAGTGAAATGGGGACAGGGTTCGGCTACACCTTC CASSEMGTGFGYTF
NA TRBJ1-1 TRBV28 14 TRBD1 TGTGCCAGCAGTCCGCTGGGACAGGGGTATGGAGCTTTCTTT CASSPLGQGYGAFF
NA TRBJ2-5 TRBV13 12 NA TGTGCCAGCAGCTTAGGCCTAGAGACCCAGTACTTC CASSLGLETQYF
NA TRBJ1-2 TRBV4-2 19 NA TGTGCCAGCAGCCACACCAAGGCGTCCGGGGGAAGGGGAACGTATGGCTACACCTTC CASSHTKASGGRGTYGYTF
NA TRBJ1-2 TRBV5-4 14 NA TGTGCCAGCAGCTTGGGACGCTTTTCTAGGGGCTACACCTTC CASSLGRFSRGYTF
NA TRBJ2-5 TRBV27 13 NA TGTGCCAGCAGTTTAACGGGTTTCGGGGGCCAGTACTTC CASSLTGFGGQYF
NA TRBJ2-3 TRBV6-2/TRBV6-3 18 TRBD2 TGTGCCAGCAGTTACTCCAAACTAGCGGGGGGCTTCACAGATACGCAGTATTTT CASSYSKLAGGFTDTQYF
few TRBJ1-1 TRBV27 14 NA TGTGCCAGCAGTTTATATCAGGGAGGAACTGAAGCTTTCTTT CASSLYQGGTEAFF
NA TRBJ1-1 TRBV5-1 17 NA TGCGCCAGCAGCTTGAACCCCCAGCGGACAGCGAACACTGAAGCTTTCTTT CASSLNPQRTANTEAFF
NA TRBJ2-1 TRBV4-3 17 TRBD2 TGCGCCAGCAGCCAAGACCGTTTGACTAGCTCCCGGGATGAGCAGTTCTTC CASSQDRLTSSRDEQFF
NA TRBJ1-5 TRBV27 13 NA TGTGCCACTAAGGGGGTTGGGAGTCAGCCCCAGCATTTT CATKGVGSQPQHF
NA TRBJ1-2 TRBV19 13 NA TGTGCCAGTACGGACAGCCCTAACTATGGCTACACCTTC CASTDSPNYGYTF
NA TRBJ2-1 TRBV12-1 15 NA TGTGCCAGCAGCTTTGAAGCGGGGGGAAACAATGAGCAGTTCTTC CASSFEAGGNNEQFF
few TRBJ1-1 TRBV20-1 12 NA TGCAGTGCTAGTTTACGAGGAACTGAAGCTTTCTTT CSASLRGTEAFF
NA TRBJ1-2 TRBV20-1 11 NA TGCAGTGCGACAGAAAACTATGGCTACACCTTC CSATENYGYTF
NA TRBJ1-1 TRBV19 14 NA TGTGCCAGTAGTATGAGTTGGTCGAACACTGAAGCTTTCTTT CASSMSWSNTEAFF
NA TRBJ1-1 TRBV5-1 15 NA TGCGCCAGCAGTCTGGAGGGACCCCAAAACACTGAAGCTTTCTTT CASSLEGPQNTEAFF
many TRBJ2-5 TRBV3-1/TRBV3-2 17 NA TGTGCCAGCAGCCAAGAAAAGGCGTTTATCAGGGGAGAGACCCAGTACTTC CASSQEKAFIRGETQYF
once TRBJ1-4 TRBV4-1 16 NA TGCGCCAGCAGCCCAATCCTTTCACAGGGACGGGAAAAACTGTTTTTT CASSPILSQGREKLFF
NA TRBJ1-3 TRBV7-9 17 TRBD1 TGTGCCAGCAGCCCCCGACAGGGAGAGTTGGCTGGAAACACCATATATTTT CASSPRQGELAGNTIYF
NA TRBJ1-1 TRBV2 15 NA TGTGCCAGCCCTCCTGGACGGAAGGAGGGAACTGAAGCTTTCTTT CASPPGRKEGTEAFF